Reported below is one T cell receptor beta chain. CDR3 length: 13 amino acids. V lost 5 bases and J 7 bases, leaving 14 bases between the germline ends. The germline V gene encodes CDR1 LGHDT and CDR2 YNNKEL (reference sequence). The sample is drawn from a study of blood T cell repertoires in COVID-19. Study overall: There were acute and convalescent COVID-19 samples, and they came from the United States, Italy and Spain.

Method: immunoSEQ multiplex PCR; TCRdb's copy keeps in-frame clones and lacks some. The table lists about 87,000 clones, approximately 75% of them singletons. Source material: peripheral blood. The TCR was taken from a woman between 50 and 59 years old with acute or convalescent COVID-19. The V call is TRBV3-1 (or the pseudogene TRBV3-2), the J call TRBJ1-2, with a possible D match to TRBD1 (6 bases). CDR3 in DNA: TGTGCCAGCAGCAAGACAGGTTGGCGTGGCTACACCTTC. As protein: CASSKTGWRGYTF.